This T cell receptor beta chain was sequenced during a study of blood T cell repertoires in COVID-19. Study overall: The study drew acute and convalescent COVID-19 samples from the United States, Italy and Spain.

TCRdb keeps only in-frame clones here, not all; method: immunoSEQ multiplex PCR. The sample lists more than 95,000 clones; 85% were seen once. Germline V gene sequence: CDR1 MNHEY, CDR2 SMNVEV (reference sequence). Trimming removed 5 bases from V and 7 bases from J; junction bases left unmatched: 11. There are 15 residues in the CDR3. This TCR came from a woman of 80 years or more with acute or convalescent COVID-19. The chain employs TRBV27 and TRBJ1-2, with TRBD1 identical over 9 bases. The specimen was peripheral blood. This CDR3 is CASSVSLQGASGYTF. The CDR3 nucleotides read TGTGCCAGCAGTGTCTCCCTACAGGGGGCTTCTGGCTACACCTTC.